The clone carrying this T cell receptor beta chain occurred once. Its antigen is still unknown. This sample was included in a study of OX40 agonist ivuxolimab in advanced cancers. About the research overall: Three individuals attained partial responses, comprising one hepatocellular carcinoma case and two cutaneous melanoma cases. General observations from the study: Clonal expansion in partial responders at 0.1-3.0 mg/kg ranked among the lowest.

Assay: immunoSEQ multiplex PCR; the TCRdb copy retains only in-frame clones and omits some. The sample shows some 70,000 clones, about nine tenths of them seen only once. The trim removed 4 bases at V and 1 base at J, leaving 12 bases unmatched. Germline CDR1 reads SGHRS; CDR2 reads YFSETQ. CDR3 length equals 17 residues. V gene TRBV5-1 combines with J gene TRBJ2-5, with TRBD1 matching over 8 bases. The origin of this receptor is an adult with an advanced solid tumor such as melanoma, head and neck, liver or kidney cancer. Source: CD4+ or CD8+ T cells sorted from blood, taken in a trial of the OX40 agonist ivuxolimab. In nucleotides, the CDR3 is TGCGCCAGCAGCCTGGACAGGGACAGACCCTCCCAAGAGACCCAGTACTTC. Translated, it gives CASSLDRDRPSQETQYF.